Below, one T cell receptor beta chain is given with its context. The antigen is undetermined. This entry belongs to a study of cytomegalovirus exposure and HLA in healthy donors. Across the whole study: Most donors, roughly 82% of a few hundred genotyped, fell in the Caucasian-associated ancestry cluster. General study results and limits: Reported performance of the classifier showed diagnosis of cytomegalovirus status with high specificity and sensitivity. In a later analysis, most CMV-associated TCR beta chains appeared HLA-restricted. Across donors, presence/absence analyses took sequencing depth to be roughly uniform.

PCR employed 60 Vbeta and 13 Jbeta primers. The table came from immunoSEQ multiplex PCR; TCRdb's copy has only in-frame clones and leaves some out. The sample includes 110,000 to 150,000 clones, 60% to 80% of them seen just once. The sample taken for sequencing was PBMCs. The receptor was derived from a woman aged 25 to 39 in good health and CMV-seronegative.

This CDR3 reads CASSGQGGADTQYF. The CDR3 DNA follows: TGTGCCAGCAGTGGACAGGGTGGCGCAGATACGCAGTATTTT. The chain links TRBV6-4 to TRBJ2-3, with 7 positions matching TRBD1. The CDR3 sequence is 14 residues long. Per the germline V gene, CDR1 is MRHNA and CDR2 is SNTAGT. V was clipped by 4 bases and J by 4 bases; unmatched bases: 5.